These T cell receptor beta chains were read from a single sample in a study of T-cell memory formation after mild COVID-19. Using its own MiXCR run on the 5' RACE reads, TCRdb lists one record per CDR3 protein. The sample includes hundreds of thousands of distinct CDR3 sequences, approximately 19% of them seen just once. The sample consisted of PBMCs or a T cell subset sorted from them (not recorded which). The receptors were gathered from an adult woman who had mild COVID-19 (a few samples of this study predate the infection). Cell type and time point are not known. The CDR3 runs from the conserved cysteine through the conserved F or W. Fields, in order: V gene, clone size, CDR3 protein. Size tells how often a clone was seen (once, few, many) or the class of an expanded clone, and some rows leave it out.

>TRBV2|few
CASQRTGTQNEKLFF
>TRBV20-1|few
CSASSSGGLGEQFF
>TRBV6-5|few
CASSGLAGVNEQFF
>TRBV24-1|.
CATTSRGTGELFF
>TRBV5-1|.
CASTGLGDPGELFF
>TRBV20-1|few
CSARDMVRTDTQYF
>TRBV24-1|.
CATSDQGYNQPQHF
>TRBV5-5|.
CASSLSLADSYEQYF
>TRBV6-5|.
CASSYLMTAGGNEQFF
>TRBV29-1|.
CSVEDPEGTWMPYNEQFF
>TRBV7-8|few
CASSPRDRMLLTDTQYF
>TRBV20-1|many
CSARGTGNYGYTF
>TRBV7-3|.
CASSLRLPRGNEQFF
>TRBV4-2|few
CASSQNRESYEQYF